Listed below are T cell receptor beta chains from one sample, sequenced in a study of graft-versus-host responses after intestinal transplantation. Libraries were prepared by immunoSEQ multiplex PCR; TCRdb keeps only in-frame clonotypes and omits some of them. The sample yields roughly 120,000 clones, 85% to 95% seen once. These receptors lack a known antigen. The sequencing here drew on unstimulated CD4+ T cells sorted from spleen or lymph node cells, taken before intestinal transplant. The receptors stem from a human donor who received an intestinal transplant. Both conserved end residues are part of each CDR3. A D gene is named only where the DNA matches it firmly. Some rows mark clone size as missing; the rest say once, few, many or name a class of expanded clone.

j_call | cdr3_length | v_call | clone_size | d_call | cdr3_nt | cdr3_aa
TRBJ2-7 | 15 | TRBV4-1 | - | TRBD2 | TGCGCCAGCAGCCAAGAGTGGACTAGCGGGTACGAGCAGTACTTC | CASSQEWTSGYEQYF
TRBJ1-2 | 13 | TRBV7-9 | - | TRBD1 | TGTGCCAGCAGCTTAATACAGGGGGACGGCTACACCTTC | CASSLIQGDGYTF
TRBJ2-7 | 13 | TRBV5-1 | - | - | TGCGCCAGCAGCTTTGAGATTCCCTACGAGCAGTACTTC | CASSFEIPYEQYF
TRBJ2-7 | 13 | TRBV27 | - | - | TGTGCCAGCAGTTCCGTACTTTCCTACGAGCAGTACTTC | CASSSVLSYEQYF
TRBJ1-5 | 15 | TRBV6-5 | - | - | TGTGCTAACCGAAGGTGGGTTGTGAGCAATCAGCCCCAGCATTTT | CANRRWVVSNQPQHF
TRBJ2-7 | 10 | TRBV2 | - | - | TGTGCCAGCAGTGAGGTCGAGCAGTACTTC | CASSEVEQYF
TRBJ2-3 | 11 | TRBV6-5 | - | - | TGTGCCAGCAGTTATAGTGATACGCAGTATTTT | CASSYSDTQYF
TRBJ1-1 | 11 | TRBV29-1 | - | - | TGCAGCGCGAGAGAGAACACTGAAGCTTTCTTT | CSARENTEAFF
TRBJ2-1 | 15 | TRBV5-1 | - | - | TGCGCCAGCAGCTTGGGAGCAAGCTCCTACAATGAGCAGTTCTTC | CASSLGASSYNEQFF
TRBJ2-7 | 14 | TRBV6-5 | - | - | TGTGCCAGCAGTTACTCCAGCAGGGCCTACGAGCAGTACTTC | CASSYSSRAYEQYF
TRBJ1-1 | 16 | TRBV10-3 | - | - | TGTGCCATCAGTGAGTTCGGGGGGGAGGTGAACACTGAAGCTTTCTTT | CAISEFGGEVNTEAFF
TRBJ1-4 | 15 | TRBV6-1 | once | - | TGTGCCAGCGGAATCACAGGGTTCTCTAATGAAAAACTGTTTTTT | CASGITGFSNEKLFF
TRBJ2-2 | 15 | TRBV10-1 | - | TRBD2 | TGCGCCAGCAGTGGGACTAGCGGGAGCGGCGGGGAGCTGTTTTTT | CASSGTSGSGGELFF
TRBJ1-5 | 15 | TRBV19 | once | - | TGTGCCAGTAGGGTATTGGGGCGCAGCAATCAGCCCCAGCATTTT | CASRVLGRSNQPQHF
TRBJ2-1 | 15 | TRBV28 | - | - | TGTGCCAGCTCCAACAGGGGAGGCTCCTACAATGAGCAGTTCTTC | CASSNRGGSYNEQFF
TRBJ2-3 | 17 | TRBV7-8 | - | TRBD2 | TGTGCCAGCAGCTTATTAGTGACTAGCAGAACCACAGATACGCAGTATTTT | CASSLLVTSRTTDTQYF
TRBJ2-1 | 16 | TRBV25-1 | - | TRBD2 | TGTGCCAGCAGGGGGGAGGGCGGGAGGGCCGTTTATGAGCAGTTCTTC | CASRGEGGRAVYEQFF
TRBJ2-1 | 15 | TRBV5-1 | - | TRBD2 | TGCGCCAGCAGCCTGCTAGCGGGAGTTAATAATGAGCAGTTCTTC | CASSLLAGVNNEQFF
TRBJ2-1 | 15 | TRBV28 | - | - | TGTGCCACCCTCTCCGGGACTTTCTCCTACAATGAGCAGTTCTTC | CATLSGTFSYNEQFF
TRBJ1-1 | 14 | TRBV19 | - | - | TGTGCCAGTAGCTTAAACGCGGGGTTTGGTGAAGCTTTCTTT | CASSLNAGFGEAFF
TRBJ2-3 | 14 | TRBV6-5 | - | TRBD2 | TGTGCCACCCGGACTAGCGGGGCCACAGATACGCAGTATTTT | CATRTSGATDTQYF
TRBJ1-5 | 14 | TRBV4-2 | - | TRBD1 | TGTGCCACCTCACAAACCGGGACAGCCCAGCCCCAGCATTTT | CATSQTGTAQPQHF
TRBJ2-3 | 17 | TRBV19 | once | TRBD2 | TGTGCCAGTAGTACCCTCGGACTAGTTACTAGCACAGATACGCAGTATTTT | CASSTLGLVTSTDTQYF
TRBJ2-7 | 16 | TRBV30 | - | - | TGTGCCTGGAGTGGGCGTCGGGGTTCCAGCTCCTACGAGCAGTACTTC | CAWSGRRGSSSYEQYF
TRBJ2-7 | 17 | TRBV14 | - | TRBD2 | TGTGCCAGCAGCCAAGCCTGGACTAGCGGGAGGGCCTACGAGCAGTACTTC | CASSQAWTSGRAYEQYF
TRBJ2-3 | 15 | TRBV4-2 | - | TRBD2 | TGTGCCAGCAGCCTCGGACTAGGGGGCACAGATACGCAGTATTTT | CASSLGLGGTDTQYF
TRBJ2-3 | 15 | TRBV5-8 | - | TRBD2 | TGTGCCAGCAGCCCGTGGACTAGCGGGACAGATACGCAGTATTTT | CASSPWTSGTDTQYF
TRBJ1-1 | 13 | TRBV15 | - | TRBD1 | TGTGCCACCAGCAGGGGGACAGGGCAAGCCCTTTCTTTT | CATSRGTGQALSF
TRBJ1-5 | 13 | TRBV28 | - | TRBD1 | TGTGCCAGCATCCTACAGGGGAATCAGCCCCAGCATTTT | CASILQGNQPQHF
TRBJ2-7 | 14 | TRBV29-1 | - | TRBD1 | TGCAGCGTGCCGGGACAGGGTTATTCCTACGAGCAGTACTTC | CSVPGQGYSYEQYF
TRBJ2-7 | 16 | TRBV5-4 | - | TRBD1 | TGTGCCAGCAGCTCCGGACAGGGGGGTTCTCTCTACGAGCAGTACTTC | CASSSGQGGSLYEQYF
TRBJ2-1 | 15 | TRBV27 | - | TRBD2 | TGTGCCAGCAGTTTATCACTAGCGGCCTACAATGAGCAGTTCTTC | CASSLSLAAYNEQFF
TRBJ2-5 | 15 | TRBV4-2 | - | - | TGTGCCAGCAGCCAAAACCGGGACTCCCGACCGACCCAGTACTTC | CASSQNRDSRPTQYF
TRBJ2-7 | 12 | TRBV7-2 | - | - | TGTGCCAGCAGCCCCCAGATATACGAGCAGTACTTC | CASSPQIYEQYF
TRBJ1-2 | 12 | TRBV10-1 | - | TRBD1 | TGCGCCAGAAAGACAGGGGGATATGGCTACACCTTC | CARKTGGYGYTF
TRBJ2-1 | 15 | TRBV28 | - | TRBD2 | TGTGCCAGCAGCATAATAAGCGGGGGCTCCAAAGAGCAGTTCTTC | CASSIISGGSKEQFF
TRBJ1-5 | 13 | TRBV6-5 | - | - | TGTGCCAGCAGTTACGGCCGCAATCAGCCCCAGCATTTT | CASSYGRNQPQHF
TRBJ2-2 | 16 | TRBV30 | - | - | TGTGCCTGGACCTTAAAAGCGGCGGCGAACACCGGGGAGCTGTTTTTT | CAWTLKAAANTGELFF
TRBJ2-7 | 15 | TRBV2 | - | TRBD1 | TGTGCCAGCAGTGTAACGGGACAGGGGTTTTTCGAGCAGTACTTC | CASSVTGQGFFEQYF
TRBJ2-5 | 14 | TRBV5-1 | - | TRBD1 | TGCGCCAGCAGCTTCCAGACAGGGCCAGAGACCCAGTACTTC | CASSFQTGPETQYF
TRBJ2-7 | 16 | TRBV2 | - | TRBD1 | TGTGCCAGCACCTTGGGGAGGTTGACAGGGGGTAACGAGCAGTACTTC | CASTLGRLTGGNEQYF
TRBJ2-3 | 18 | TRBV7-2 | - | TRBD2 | TGTGCCAGCAGCTTAGTGTCTGGGGGGAGGGCCCTCACAGATACGCAGTATTTT | CASSLVSGGRALTDTQYF
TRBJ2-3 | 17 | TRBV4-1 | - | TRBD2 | TGCGCCAGCAGCCAAGTTCCACTAGCGGTAACCACAGATACGCAGTATTTT | CASSQVPLAVTTDTQYF